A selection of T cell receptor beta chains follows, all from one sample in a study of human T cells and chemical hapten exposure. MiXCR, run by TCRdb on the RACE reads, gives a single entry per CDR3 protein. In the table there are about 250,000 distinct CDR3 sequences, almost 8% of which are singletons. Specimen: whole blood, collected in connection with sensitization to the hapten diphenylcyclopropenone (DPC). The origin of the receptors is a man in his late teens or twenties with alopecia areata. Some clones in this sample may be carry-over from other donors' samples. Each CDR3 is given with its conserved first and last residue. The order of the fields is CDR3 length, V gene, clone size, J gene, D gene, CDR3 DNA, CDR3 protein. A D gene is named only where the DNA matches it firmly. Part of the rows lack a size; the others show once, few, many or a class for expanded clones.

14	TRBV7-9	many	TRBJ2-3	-	TGTGCCAGCAGCTTGGACGGTAGCACAGATACGCAGTATTTT	CASSLDGSTDTQYF
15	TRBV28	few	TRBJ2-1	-	TGTGCCAGCAGTTTTATAGCAGACCCAAACAATGAGCAGTTCTTC	CASSFIADPNNEQFF
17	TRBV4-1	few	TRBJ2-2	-	TGCGCCAGCAGCCAAGTCGGAGTGAGGGCAAACACCGGGGAGCTGTTTTTT	CASSQVGVRANTGELFF
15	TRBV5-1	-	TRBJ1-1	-	TGCGCCAGCAGCTTTCAGGGGCCACGATCCACTGAAGCTTTCTTT	CASSFQGPRSTEAFF
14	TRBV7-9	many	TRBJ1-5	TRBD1	TGTGCCGCTGGGGTGACAGGGGTCGATCAGCCCCAGCATTTT	CAAGVTGVDQPQHF
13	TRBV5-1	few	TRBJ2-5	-	TGCGCCAGCCGAGAAGGAACCCAAGAGACCCAGTACTTC	CASREGTQETQYF
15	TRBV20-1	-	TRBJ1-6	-	TGCAGTGCTAGAGATATGACAGTAGCGGAATCACCCCTCCACTTT	CSARDMTVAESPLHF
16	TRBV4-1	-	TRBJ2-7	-	TGCGCCAGCAGCCAAGATATCGGGAAGGGAACCTACGAGCAGTACTTC	CASSQDIGKGTYEQYF
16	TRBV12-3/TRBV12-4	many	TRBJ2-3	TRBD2	TGTGCCAGCAGTTCAAGGACTAGCGGTACCTTTAATACGCAGTATTTT	CASSSRTSGTFNTQYF
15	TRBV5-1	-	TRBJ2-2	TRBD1	TGCGCCAGCAGCTTACCGGGACAGGGGGCCGGGGAGCTGTTTTTT	CASSLPGQGAGELFF
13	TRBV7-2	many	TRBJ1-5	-	TGTGCCAGCAGCTCCGGGAGACGGCAGCCCCAGCATTTT	CASSSGRRQPQHF
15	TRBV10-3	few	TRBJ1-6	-	TGTGCCATCAGTGATTTCAAACGGATTAATTCACCCCTCCACTTT	CAISDFKRINSPLHF
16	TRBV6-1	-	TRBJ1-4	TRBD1	TGTGCCAGCAGATTACTTACAGGGGTCTCTAATGAAAAACTGTTTTTT	CASRLLTGVSNEKLFF
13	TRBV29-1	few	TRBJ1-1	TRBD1	TGCAGCGTTGTGACAGGGCTGAACACTGAAGCTTTCTTT	CSVVTGLNTEAFF
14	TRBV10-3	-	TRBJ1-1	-	TGTGCCATCAGTGAGCCGCGAATGAACACTGAAGCTTTCTTT	CAISEPRMNTEAFF
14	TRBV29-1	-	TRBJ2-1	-	TGCAGCGTTGAAGCGGGGGGCTTCTACAATGAGCAGTTCTTC	CSVEAGGFYNEQFF
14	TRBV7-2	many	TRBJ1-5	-	TGTGCCAGCAGCTCCACTCAACAGGGTCAGCCCCAGCATTTT	CASSSTQQGQPQHF
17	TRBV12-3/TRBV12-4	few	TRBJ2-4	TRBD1	TGTGCCAGCTCCCTCGACCGGGACAGCTCAGCCAAAAACATTCAGTACTTC	CASSLDRDSSAKNIQYF
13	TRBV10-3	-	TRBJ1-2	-	TGTGCCATCAGTGAGTCGATAAACTATGGCTACACCTTC	CAISESINYGYTF
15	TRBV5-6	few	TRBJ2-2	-	TGTGCCAGCAGCCGATGGACCGAGAACACCGGGGAGCTGTTTTTT	CASSRWTENTGELFF
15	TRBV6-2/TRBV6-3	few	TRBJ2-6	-	TGTGCCAGCATTCAAGACAGGTCTGGGGCCAACGTCCTGACTTTC	CASIQDRSGANVLTF
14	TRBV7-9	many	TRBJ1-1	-	TGTGCCAGCGAAATTGACTGGGGGAACACTGAAGCTTTCTTT	CASEIDWGNTEAFF
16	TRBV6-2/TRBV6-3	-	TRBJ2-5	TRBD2	TGTGCCAGCAGTTCCCCGCCTGGGACTAGCGAAGAGACCCAGTACTTC	CASSSPPGTSEETQYF
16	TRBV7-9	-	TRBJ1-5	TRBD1	TGTGCCAGCAGCTTAGGATTAGGGGACAGGGGGCAGCCCCAGCATTTT	CASSLGLGDRGQPQHF
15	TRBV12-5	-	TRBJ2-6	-	TGTGCTAGTGGCCGCGGCCCCTCTGGGGCCAACGTCCTGACTTTC	CASGRGPSGANVLTF
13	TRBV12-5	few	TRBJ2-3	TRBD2	TGTGCTAGTGGCCAACCGGGACTAAATACGCAGTATTTT	CASGQPGLNTQYF
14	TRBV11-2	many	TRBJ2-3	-	TGTGCCAGCAGCTTAGATGCGTTCGCAGATACGCAGTATTTT	CASSLDAFADTQYF
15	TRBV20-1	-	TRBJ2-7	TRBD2	TGCAGTGCTAGGTTAGGTAGCGGGGAATCCTACGAGCAGTACTTC	CSARLGSGESYEQYF
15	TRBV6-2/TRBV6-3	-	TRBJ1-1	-	TGTGCCAGCAGTTCTGACAGGTTCTTGAACACTGAAGCTTTCTTT	CASSSDRFLNTEAFF
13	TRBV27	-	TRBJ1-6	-	TGTGCCAGCAGTTTAGACCTCGACTCACCCCTCCACTTT	CASSLDLDSPLHF
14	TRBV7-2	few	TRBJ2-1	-	TGTGCCAGCAGCTTAGCGCGGACGGGTCAGGAGCAGTTCTTC	CASSLARTGQEQFF